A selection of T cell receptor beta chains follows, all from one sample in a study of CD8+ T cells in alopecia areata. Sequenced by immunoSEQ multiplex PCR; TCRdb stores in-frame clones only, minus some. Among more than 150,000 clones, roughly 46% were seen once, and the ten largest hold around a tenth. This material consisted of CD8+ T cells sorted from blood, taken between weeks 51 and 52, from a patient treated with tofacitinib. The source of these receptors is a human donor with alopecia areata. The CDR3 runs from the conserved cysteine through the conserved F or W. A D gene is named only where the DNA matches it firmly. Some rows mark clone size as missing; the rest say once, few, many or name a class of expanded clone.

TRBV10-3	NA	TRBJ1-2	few	CAINRDKDGYTF	TGTGCCATCAACCGGGACAAGGATGGCTACACCTTC
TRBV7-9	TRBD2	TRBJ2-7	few	CASSFGSGVSYEQYF	TGTGCCAGCAGCTTTGGTAGCGGGGTCTCCTACGAGCAGTACTTC
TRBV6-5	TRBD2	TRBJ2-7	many	CASSYSGTRGEQYF	TGTGCCAGCAGTTACTCTGGGACTAGGGGCGAGCAGTACTTC
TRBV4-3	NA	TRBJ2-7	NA	CASSQVRESYEQYF	TGCGCCAGCAGCCAAGTGAGGGAATCCTACGAGCAGTACTTC
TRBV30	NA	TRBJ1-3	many	CAWSGDAGNTIYF	TGTGCCTGGAGCGGGGATGCGGGAAACACCATATATTTT
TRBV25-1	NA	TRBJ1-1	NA	CASRTQGNTEAFF	TGTGCCAGCAGAACGCAGGGGAACACTGAAGCTTTCTTT
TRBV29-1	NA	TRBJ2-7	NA	CSVEDRGISYEQYF	TGCAGCGTTGAAGATCGGGGGATTTCCTACGAGCAGTACTTC
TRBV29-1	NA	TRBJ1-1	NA	CSVDNAVNTEAFF	TGCAGCGTTGATAACGCGGTGAACACTGAAGCTTTCTTT
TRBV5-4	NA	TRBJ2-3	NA	CASSFYQGTDTQYF	TGTGCCAGCAGCTTTTACCAGGGCACAGATACGCAGTATTTT
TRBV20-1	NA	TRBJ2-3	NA	CSAPLMDTQYF	TGCAGTGCCCCACTGATGGATACGCAGTATTTT
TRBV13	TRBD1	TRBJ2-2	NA	CASSPQDREDTGELFF	TGTGCCAGCAGCCCCCAGGACAGGGAGGACACCGGGGAGCTGTTTTTT
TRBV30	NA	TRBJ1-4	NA	CAWSLLDEKLFF	TGTGCCTGGAGTTTACTTGATGAAAAACTGTTTTTT
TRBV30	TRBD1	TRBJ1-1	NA	CAWSVETGDEAFF	TGTGCCTGGAGTGTAGAGACAGGGGATGAAGCTTTCTTT
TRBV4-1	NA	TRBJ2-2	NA	CASSRRQTTGELFF	TGCGCCAGCAGTCGACGACAGACCACCGGGGAGCTGTTTTTT
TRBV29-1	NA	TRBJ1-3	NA	CSVEVLPARVPSGNTIYF	TGCAGCGTTGAAGTCCTCCCCGCTCGGGTCCCCTCTGGAAACACCATATATTTT
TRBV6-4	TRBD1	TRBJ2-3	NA	CASSLQGATDTQYF	TGTGCCAGCTCCCTCCAGGGGGCGACAGATACGCAGTATTTT
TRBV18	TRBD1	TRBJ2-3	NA	CASSPGTVMRTDTQYF	TGTGCCAGCTCACCTGGGACAGTAATGAGGACAGATACGCAGTATTTT
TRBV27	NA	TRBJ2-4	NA	CASSAGAPGIQYF	TGTGCCAGCAGTGCCGGGGCCCCCGGCATTCAGTACTTC
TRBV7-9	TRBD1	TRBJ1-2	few	CASSLSGSGQGAYGYTF	TGTGCCAGCAGCTTATCCGGTTCAGGACAGGGGGCGTACGGCTACACCTTC
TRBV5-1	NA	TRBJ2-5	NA	CASSVSNLETQYF	TGCGCCAGCAGCGTATCTAACCTAGAGACCCAGTACTTC
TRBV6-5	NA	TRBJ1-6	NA	CASSDGTDWPPLHF	TGTGCCAGCAGTGACGGGACGGATTGGCCACCCCTCCACTTT
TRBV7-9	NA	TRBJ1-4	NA	CASSLGGEKLFF	TGTGCCAGCAGCTTAGGCGGTGAAAAACTGTTTTTT